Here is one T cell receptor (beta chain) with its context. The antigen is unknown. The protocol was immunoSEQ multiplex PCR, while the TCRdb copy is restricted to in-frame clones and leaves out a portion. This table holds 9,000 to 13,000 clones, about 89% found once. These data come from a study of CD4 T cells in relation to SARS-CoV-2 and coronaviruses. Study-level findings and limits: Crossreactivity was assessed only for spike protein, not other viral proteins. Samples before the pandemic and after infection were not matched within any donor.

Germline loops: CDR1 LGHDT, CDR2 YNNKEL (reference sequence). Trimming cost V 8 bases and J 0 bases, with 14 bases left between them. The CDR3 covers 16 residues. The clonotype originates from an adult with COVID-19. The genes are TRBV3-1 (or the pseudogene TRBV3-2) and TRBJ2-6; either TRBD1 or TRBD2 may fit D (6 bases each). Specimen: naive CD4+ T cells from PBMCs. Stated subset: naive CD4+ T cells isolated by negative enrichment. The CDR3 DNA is TGTGCCAGCCTTCTCGGGGGCTCCTCTGGGGCCAACGTCCTGACTTTC. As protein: CASLLGGSSGANVLTF.